This TCR beta chain was sequenced for a study of immune cell composition in non-small cell lung cancer. The normal lung sample lay at least 3 cm, and maximally far, from the tumour. Germline V gene data show CDR1 as SGHRS and CDR2 as YFSETQ. CDR3 size: 16 residues. Trimming stripped 2 bases from V and 0 bases from J, with 15 bases between. Method: immunoSEQ multiplex PCR; TCRdb's copy keeps in-frame clones and lacks some. The sample lists 7,500 to 10,000 clones, 70% to 85% occurring once. The clonotype was recovered from a human donor with non-small cell lung cancer. Input material: non-adjacent lung tissue. V and J are TRBV5-1 and TRBJ2-7; D perhaps matches TRBD1 (6 bases). DNA for the CDR3: TGCGCCAGCAGCTTACTCCCGGGACAAAGCTCCTACGAGCAGTACTTC. Translating gives CASSLLPGQSSYEQYF. Based on the CDR3 plus reference TRBV5-1 and TRBJ2-7, the full variable domain is KAGVTQTPRYLIKTRGQQVTLSCSPISGHRSVSWYQQTPGQGLQFLFEYFSETQRNKGNFPGRFSGRQFSNSRSEMNVSTLELGDSALYLCASSLLPGQSSYEQYFGPGTRLTVT.